This T cell receptor beta chain was recorded in a study of cytomegalovirus exposure and HLA in healthy donors. Germline V gene sequence: CDR1 MNHNS, CDR2 SASEGT. This CDR3 contains 14 residues. Trimming shortened V by 7 bases and J by 0 bases, and 7 bases separated the two germline ends. The PCR made use of 60 Vbeta and 13 Jbeta primers. Only in-frame clones appear in the TCRdb table, and some are missing; sequencing was by immunoSEQ multiplex PCR. The table includes roughly 200,000 clones, over 75% detected once. This clone was counted between two and nine times. V gene TRBV6-1 combines with J gene TRBJ2-6; D is possibly TRBD2 (5 bases). Sequenced input: PBMCs. The receptor was derived from a woman aged 45 to 65 in good health and CMV-seronegative. DNA of the CDR3: TGTGCCAGCAACCGGGACTCTGGGGCCAACGTCCTGACTTTC. Translation gives CASNRDSGANVLTF.